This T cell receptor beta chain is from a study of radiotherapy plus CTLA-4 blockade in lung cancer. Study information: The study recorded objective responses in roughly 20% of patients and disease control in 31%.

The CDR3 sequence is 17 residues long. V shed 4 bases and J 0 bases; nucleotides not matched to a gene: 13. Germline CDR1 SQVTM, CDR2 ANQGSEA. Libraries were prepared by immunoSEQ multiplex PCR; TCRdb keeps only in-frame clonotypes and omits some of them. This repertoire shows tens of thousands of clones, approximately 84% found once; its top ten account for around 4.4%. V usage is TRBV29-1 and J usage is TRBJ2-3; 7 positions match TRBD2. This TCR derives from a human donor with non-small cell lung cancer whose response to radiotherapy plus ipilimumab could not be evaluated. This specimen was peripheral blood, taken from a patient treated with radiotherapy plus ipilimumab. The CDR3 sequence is CSVAWGTSGASTDTQYF. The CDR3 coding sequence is TGCAGCGTTGCGTGGGGCACCAGCGGGGCTAGCACAGATACGCAGTATTTT.